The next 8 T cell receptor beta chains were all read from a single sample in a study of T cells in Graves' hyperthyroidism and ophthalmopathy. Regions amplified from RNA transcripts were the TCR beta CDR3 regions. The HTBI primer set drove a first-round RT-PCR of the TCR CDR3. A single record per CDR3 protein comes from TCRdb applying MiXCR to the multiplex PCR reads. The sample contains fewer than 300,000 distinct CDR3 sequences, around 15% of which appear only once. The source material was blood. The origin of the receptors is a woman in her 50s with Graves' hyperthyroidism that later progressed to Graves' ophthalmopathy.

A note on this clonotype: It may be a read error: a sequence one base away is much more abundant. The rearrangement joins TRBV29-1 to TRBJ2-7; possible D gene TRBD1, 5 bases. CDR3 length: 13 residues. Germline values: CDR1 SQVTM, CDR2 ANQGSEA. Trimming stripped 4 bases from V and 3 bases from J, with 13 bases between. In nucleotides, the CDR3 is TGCAGCGTTGGAGTAACAGGCGTCTACGAGCAGTACTTC. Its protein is CSVGVTGVYEQYF.

The chain's CDR3 is CASRLGQSLAYEQYF. DNA for the CDR3: TGTGCCAGCAGGCTAGGACAGTCCTTGGCCTACGAGCAGTACTTC. The chain is built from TRBV5-6 and TRBJ2-7; TRBD1 is a possible D gene (6 bases). The CDR3 is made up of 15 amino acids. Germline CDR1 and CDR2: SGHDT and YYEEEE. V shed 5 bases and J shed 2 bases, with 17 bases lying between them. The full variable domain, with the rest looked up from reference TRBV5-6 and TRBJ2-7, is DAGVTQSPTHLIKTRGQQVTLRCSPKSGHDTVSWYQQALGQGPQFIFQYYEEEERQRGNFPDRFSGHQFPNYSSELNVNALLLGDSALYLCASRLGQSLAYEQYFGPGTRLTVT.

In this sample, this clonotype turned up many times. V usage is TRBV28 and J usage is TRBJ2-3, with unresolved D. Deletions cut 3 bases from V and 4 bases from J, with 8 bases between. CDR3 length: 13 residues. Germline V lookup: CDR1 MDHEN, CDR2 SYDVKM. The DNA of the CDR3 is TGTGCCAGCAGTTTTCCCGGGCCAGATACGCAGTATTTT. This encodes CASSFPGPDTQYF.

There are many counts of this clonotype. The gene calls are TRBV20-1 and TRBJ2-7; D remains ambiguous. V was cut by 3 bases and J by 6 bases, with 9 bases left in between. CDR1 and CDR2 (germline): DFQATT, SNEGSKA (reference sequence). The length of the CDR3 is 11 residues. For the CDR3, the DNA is TGCAGTGCTAGTTCCCAACCCGAGCAGTACTTC. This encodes CSASSQPEQYF.

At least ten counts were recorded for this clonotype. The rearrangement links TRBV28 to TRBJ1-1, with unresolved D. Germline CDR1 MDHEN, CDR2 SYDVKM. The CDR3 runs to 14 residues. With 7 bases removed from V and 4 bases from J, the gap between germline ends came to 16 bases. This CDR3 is CASIPVGGGTEAFF. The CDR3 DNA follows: TGTGCCAGCATCCCCGTGGGAGGCGGCACTGAAGCTTTCTTT.

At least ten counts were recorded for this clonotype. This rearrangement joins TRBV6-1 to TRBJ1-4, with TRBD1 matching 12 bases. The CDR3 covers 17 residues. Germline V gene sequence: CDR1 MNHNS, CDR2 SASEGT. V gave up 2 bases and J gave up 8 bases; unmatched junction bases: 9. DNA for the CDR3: TGTGCCAGCAGTGAACCTAGGGACAGGGGGCTAAGGGAAAAACTGTTTTTT. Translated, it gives CASSEPRDRGLREKLFF.

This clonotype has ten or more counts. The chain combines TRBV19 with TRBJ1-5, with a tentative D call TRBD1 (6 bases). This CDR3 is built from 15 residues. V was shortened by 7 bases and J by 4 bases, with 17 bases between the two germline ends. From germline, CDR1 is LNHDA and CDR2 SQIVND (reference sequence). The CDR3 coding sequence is TGTGCCAGTACCGTCGACGGGGGCTTTAATCAGCCCCAGCATTTT. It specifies CASTVDGGFNQPQHF.

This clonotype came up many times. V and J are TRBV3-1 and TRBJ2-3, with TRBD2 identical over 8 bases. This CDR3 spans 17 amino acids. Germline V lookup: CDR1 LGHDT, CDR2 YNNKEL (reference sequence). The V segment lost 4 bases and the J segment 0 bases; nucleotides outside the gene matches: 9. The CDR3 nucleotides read TGTGCCAGCAGCCTAGGACTAGCCTTATCTAGCACAGATACGCAGTATTTT. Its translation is CASSLGLALSSTDTQYF.